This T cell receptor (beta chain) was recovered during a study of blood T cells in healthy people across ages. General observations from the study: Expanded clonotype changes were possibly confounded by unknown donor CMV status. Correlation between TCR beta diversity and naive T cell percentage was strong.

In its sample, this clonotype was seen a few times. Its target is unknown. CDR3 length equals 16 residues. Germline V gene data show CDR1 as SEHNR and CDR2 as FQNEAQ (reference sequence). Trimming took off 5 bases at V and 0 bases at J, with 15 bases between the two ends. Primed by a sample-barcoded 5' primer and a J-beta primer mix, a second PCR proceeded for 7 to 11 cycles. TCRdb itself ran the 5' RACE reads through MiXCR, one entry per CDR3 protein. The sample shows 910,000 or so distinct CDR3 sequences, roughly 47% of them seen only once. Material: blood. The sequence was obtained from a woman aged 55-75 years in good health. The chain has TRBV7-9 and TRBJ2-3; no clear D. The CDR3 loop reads CASSPRRYASTDTQYF. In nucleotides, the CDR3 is TGTGCCAGCAGCCCACGTAGGTACGCCAGCACAGATACGCAGTATTTT.